These 28 T cell receptor beta chains originate from one sample sequenced in a study of OX40 agonist ivuxolimab in advanced cancers. Only in-frame clones appear in the TCRdb table, and some are missing; sequencing was by immunoSEQ multiplex PCR. This sample yields tens of thousands of clones, of which about nine tenths are seen a single time; 0.4% to 0.65% belongs to the top ten. The material sequenced was CD4+ or CD8+ T cells sorted from blood, taken in a trial of the OX40 agonist ivuxolimab. The receptors come from an adult with an advanced solid tumor such as melanoma, head and neck, liver or kidney cancer.

CDR3 in DNA: TGCAGCGTTGAACCCCGGACCGCGAGCTATGGCTACACCTTC. It codes for CSVEPRTASYGYTF. The chain recombines TRBV29-1 with TRBJ1-2; D is undetermined. The germline V gene has CDR1 SQVTM and CDR2 ANQGSEA. V lost 2 bases, J lost 4 bases, and 14 bases lay in between. CDR3 length equals 14 residues. Supplemented by reference TRBV29-1 and TRBJ1-2, the full variable domain reads SAVISQKPSRDICQRGTSLTIQCQVDSQVTMMFWYRQQPGQSLTLIATANQGSEATYESGFVIDKFPISRPNLTFSTLTVSNMSPEDSSIYLCSVEPRTASYGYTFGSGTRLTVV.

The rearrangement links TRBV6-5 to TRBJ2-1, with a weak D call TRBD1 (5 bases). This CDR3 has 15 amino acids. The germline CDR1 and CDR2 sequences are MNHEY and SVGAGI. Trimming took off 2 bases at V and 3 bases at J, with 11 bases between the two ends. DNA for the CDR3: TGTGCCAGCAGTTACCGGCAGGGTTTCTACAATGAGCAGTTCTTC. It specifies CASSYRQGFYNEQFF.

The CDR3: CASSPKGRGDTQYF. DNA for the CDR3: TGTGCCAGCAGCCCGAAGGGACGGGGAGATACGCAGTATTTT. J is TRBJ2-3 and V is TRBV5-4; D assignment may be TRBD1 or TRBD2 (5 bases each). The CDR3 is 14 amino acids. The V gene lost 4 bases and the J gene lost 5 bases, with 14 bases spanning the gap. The germline V gene encodes CDR1 SGHNT and CDR2 YYREEE (reference sequence). The entire variable domain, with the rest obtained from reference TRBV5-4 and TRBJ2-3, is as follows: ETGVTQSPTHLIKTRGQQVTLRCSSQSGHNTVSWYQQALGQGPQFIFQYYREEENGRGNFPPRFSGLQFPNYSSELNVNALELDDSALYLCASSPKGRGDTQYFGPGTRLTVL.

The chain recombines TRBV15 with TRBJ2-6; 12 bases are a match to TRBD1. The germline gives CDR1 LNHNV, CDR2 YYDKDF (reference sequence). V lost 8 bases, J lost 9 bases, and 5 bases stayed unmatched. This CDR3 contains 14 residues. The CDR3 DNA reads as TGTGCCACCGGGACAGGGGGCTTCAGCAACGTCCTGACTTTC. Residues: CATGTGGFSNVLTF. Combining the CDR3 with reference TRBV15 and TRBJ2-6 gives the whole variable domain DAMVIQNPRYQVTQFGKPVTLSCSQTLNHNVMYWYQQKSSQAPKLLFHYYDKDFNNEADTPDNFQSRRPNTSFCFLDIRSPGLGDTAMYLCATGTGGFSNVLTFGAGSRLTVL.

The chain carries TRBV28 and TRBJ2-2; 8 nucleotides agree with TRBD2. From germline, CDR1 is MDHEN and CDR2 SYDVKM. The CDR3 sequence is 14 residues long. V was pared by 5 bases and J by 3 bases, with 2 bases of the junction left unmatched. CDR3 nucleotide sequence: TGTGCCAGCAGTACTAGCGGCTACACCGGGGAGCTGTTTTTT. This codes for CASSTSGYTGELFF. The variable domain in full, completed from reference TRBV28 and TRBJ2-2, reads DVKVTQSSRYLVKRTGEKVFLECVQDMDHENMFWYRQDPGLGLRLIYFSYDVKMKEKGDIPEGYSVSREKKERFSLILESASTNQTSMYLCASSTSGYTGELFFGEGSRLTVL.

The V call is TRBV19, the J call TRBJ1-5; TRBD1 matches at 7 bases. The V segment lost 7 bases and the J segment 2 bases; nucleotides outside the gene matches: 8. The CDR3 extends over 15 amino acids. Germline V lookup: CDR1 LNHDA, CDR2 SQIVND (reference sequence). For the CDR3, the DNA is TGTGCCAGTAACCGAGAAGGACAGGGCAATCAGCCCCAGCATTTT. Translation: CASNREGQGNQPQHF.

This sequence joins TRBV6-5 and TRBJ1-2; tentatively, D is TRBD1 (6 bases). The germline V and J ends were trimmed by 0 bases and 6 bases, with 14 bases remaining between them. This CDR3 is built from 15 residues. Looked up from germline, CDR1 is MNHEY and CDR2 is SVGAGI. The CDR3: CASSYSIGRGNGYTF. The CDR3 nucleotides are TGTGCCAGCAGTTACTCGATTGGCAGGGGAAATGGCTACACCTTC.

The CDR3 DNA follows: TGTGCCAGCAGCGACCCAGGGGTCCGGAGCTATGGCTACACCTTC. Its translation: CASSDPGVRSYGYTF. V and J are TRBV28 and TRBJ1-2; perhaps TRBD1 as D (6 bases). Germline CDR1 is MDHEN and CDR2 is SYDVKM. This CDR3 contains 15 residues. V was trimmed by 6 bases and J by 4 bases, leaving 18 bases between them.

The chain carries TRBV19 and TRBJ2-1; weak D call: TRBD2 (6 bases). Trimming took off 3 bases at V and 1 base at J, with 10 bases between the two ends. This CDR3 is 15 amino acids long. The germline V gene has CDR1 LNHDA and CDR2 SQIVND (reference sequence). The CDR3 sequence: CASSISSESYNEQFF. DNA for the CDR3: TGTGCCAGTAGTATCTCTAGCGAGTCCTACAATGAGCAGTTCTTC.

This chain uses TRBV30 with TRBJ2-5; D is unclear. Trimming pared 1 base from V and 5 bases from J, leaving 8 bases between. CDR3 length equals 12 residues. CDR1 and CDR2 (germline): GTSNPN, SVGIG (reference sequence). CDR3 sequence: CAWSETRETQYF. Here the CDR3 DNA reads TGTGCCTGGAGTGAAACGCGGGAGACCCAGTACTTC.

The chain employs TRBV11-3 and TRBJ1-5; D uncertain. Trimming left V 0 bases short and J 5 bases short, with 5 bases between. There are 13 residues in the CDR3. Germline CDR1 SGHNT, CDR2 YENEEA. CDR3 protein: CASSLEADQPQHF. CDR3 sequence (DNA): TGTGCCAGCAGCTTAGAAGCAGATCAGCCCCAGCATTTT.

The chain links TRBV13 to TRBJ2-1; 10 bases match TRBD2. The CDR3 runs to 15 residues. J gave up 8 bases and V 1 base, and 5 bases lay outside the gene matches. Germline values: CDR1 PRHDT, CDR2 FYEKMQ (reference sequence). CDR3 protein: CASSLVLAGDDEQFF. The CDR3, as DNA: TGTGCCAGCAGCTTAGTGCTAGCGGGAGATGATGAGCAGTTCTTC. Combining the CDR3 with reference TRBV13 and TRBJ2-1 gives the whole variable domain AAGVIQSPRHLIKEKRETATLKCYPIPRHDTVYWYQQGPGQDPQFLISFYEKMQSDKGSIPDRFSAQQFSDYHSELNMSSLELGDSALYFCASSLVLAGDDEQFFGPGTRLTVL.

J is TRBJ2-5 and V is TRBV6-5, with D tentatively TRBD2 (6 bases). The CDR3 is 13 residues long. V was pared by 7 bases and J by 7 bases, with 16 bases between. CDR1 is MNHEY, CDR2 SVGAGI, per germline. The CDR3 nucleotides are TGTGCCAGCATGGAGGGAGCGGATGGGACCCAGTACTTC. Its protein is CASMEGADGTQYF.

This chain uses TRBV11-1 with TRBJ2-1; possible D gene TRBD2, 5 bases. Trimming removed 2 bases from V and 1 base from J, with 12 bases in between. This CDR3 region has 16 residues. CDR1 and CDR2 (germline): SGHAT, FQDESV (reference sequence). The CDR3 DNA is TGTGCCAGCAGCTTAACCGGGATGGGGTCCTACAATGAGCAGTTCTTC. Its protein is CASSLTGMGSYNEQFF.

The V call is TRBV11-2, the J call TRBJ1-2; weak D call: TRBD1 (5 bases). The CDR3 runs to 14 residues. Germline V gene data show CDR1 as SGHAT and CDR2 as FQNNGV. Trimming shortened V by 1 base and J by 4 bases, and 10 bases separated the two germline ends. CDR3 sequence: CASSLVQAGYGYTF. The CDR3 nucleotides are TGTGCCAGCAGCTTAGTACAGGCGGGCTATGGCTACACCTTC.

The chain has TRBV5-5 and TRBJ2-1; 7 bases align to TRBD2. V trimming: 2 bases; J trimming: 10 bases; junction bases outside the gene matches: 12. Germline V gene lookup returns CDR1 SGHKS and CDR2 YYEKEE (reference sequence). The CDR3 is 15 amino acids. CDR3 DNA: TGTGCCAGCAGCTTTACGGGACTACGATGGTTCGAGCAGTTCTTC. It codes for CASSFTGLRWFEQFF. The full variable domain, in which reference TRBV5-5 and TRBJ2-1 provide the parts outside the CDR3, is DAGVTQSPTHLIKTRGQQVTLRCSPISGHKSVSWYQQVLGQGPQFIFQYYEKEERGRGNFPDRFSARQFPNYSSELNVNALLLGDSALYLCASSFTGLRWFEQFFGPGTRLTVL.

A word on this clone: A much larger clone differs from this one at a single base, so this may be a read error. At the DNA level, this CDR3 is encoded by other sequences in the same sample as well. This sequence joins TRBV11-3 and TRBJ2-3, with D unresolved. Germline CDR1 and CDR2: SGHNT and YENEEA. Trimming took 1 base from V and 6 from J, leaving 2 bases between them. The CDR3 has 11 amino acids. The CDR3 bases are TGTGCCAGCAGCTTAGGTGATACGCAGTATTTT. It translates to CASSLGDTQYF.

The chain couples TRBV7-6 to TRBJ1-1; possible D gene TRBD1, 5 bases. This CDR3 is built from 15 residues. The V end was cut by 5 bases, the J end by 0 bases, with 13 bases between. Per germline, CDR1 SGHVS and CDR2 FNYEAQ. CDR3 sequence reads: CASSASGAMNTEAFF. The CDR3 coding sequence is TGTGCCAGCAGCGCCTCCGGGGCTATGAACACTGAAGCTTTCTTT.

The chain combines TRBV2 with TRBJ1-3, with D possibly matching TRBD1 (6 bases). Trimming stripped 2 bases from V and 2 bases from J, with 7 bases between. The germline gives CDR1 SNHLY, CDR2 FYNNEI. This CDR3 has 14 amino acids. CDR3 loop: CASSERDTGNTIYF. The CDR3 DNA is TGTGCCAGCAGTGAACGGGACACTGGAAACACCATATATTTT.

The chain couples TRBV19 to TRBJ2-5, with a possible D match to TRBD1 (6 bases). V was trimmed by 4 bases and J by 2 bases, leaving 8 bases between them. The CDR3 has 13 amino acids. Germline V gene data show CDR1 as LNHDA and CDR2 as SQIVND (reference sequence). Here the CDR3 reads CASSTGQQETQYF. The CDR3 bases are TGTGCCAGTAGTACCGGACAGCAAGAGACCCAGTACTTC. Complete variable domain (other parts from reference TRBV19 and TRBJ2-5): DGGITQSPKYLFRKEGQNVTLSCEQNLNHDAMYWYRQDPGQGLRLIYYSQIVNDFQKGDIAEGYSVSREKKESFPLTVTSAQKNPTAFYLCASSTGQQETQYFGPGTRLLVL.

The CDR3 DNA follows: TGCGCCAGCCGCGTGAGGACGGGGAATTCACCCCTCCACTTT. Translating gives CASRVRTGNSPLHF. The chain recombines TRBV23-1 with TRBJ1-6; no firm D call. TRBV23-1 is placed among ORFs of uncertain function. The CDR3 has 14 amino acids. The germline V and J ends were trimmed by 8 bases and 7 bases, with 15 bases remaining between them.

V usage is TRBV10-2 and J usage is TRBJ2-3, with a weak D call TRBD2 (5 bases). Germline-derived CDR1 and CDR2 are WSHSY and SAAADI. The CDR3 covers 14 residues. V was pared by 5 bases and J by 2 bases, with 11 bases between. The CDR3: CASSLEGSTDTQYF. The CDR3 DNA follows: TGCGCCAGCAGTTTAGAGGGTTCCACAGATACGCAGTATTTT.

The J gene is TRBJ2-2, the V gene TRBV11-2, with D uncertain. In germline, CDR1 is SGHAT, CDR2 FQNNGV. V lost 1 base and J lost 4, with 4 bases in between. CDR3 size: 13 residues. The CDR3 DNA reads as TGTGCCAGCAGCTTAGCGGGCACCGGGGAGCTGTTTTTT. Encoded protein: CASSLAGTGELFF.

The chain couples TRBV27 to TRBJ2-2; D unresolved. V was clipped by 3 bases and J by 3 bases, with 5 bases between them. The CDR3 contains 13 residues. CDR1 is MNHEY and CDR2 is SMNVEV in the germline V gene (reference sequence). CDR3 in DNA: TGTGCCAGCAGTTTCGAGTACACCGGGGAGCTGTTTTTT. This codes for CASSFEYTGELFF.

The chain has TRBV6-4 and TRBJ2-5; 7 bases fit TRBD2. CDR3 length equals 13 residues. Trimming cost V 8 bases and J 4 bases; bases outside gene matches: 7. Germline CDR1 MRHNA, CDR2 SNTAGT. In nucleotides, the CDR3 is TGTGCCAGCTCTAGCGGCCCGGGAGAGACCCAGTACTTC. It codes for CASSSGPGETQYF.

This chain links TRBV6-1 with TRBJ2-5; 13 bases agree with TRBD2. There are 15 residues in the CDR3. The junction had 4 bases not matched to a gene; V was cut back by 4 bases and J by 5 bases. Germline V CDR1 and CDR2: MNHNS, SASEGT. CDR3 in DNA: TGTGCCAGCAGTGGACTAGCGGGGGGTTGGGAGACCCAGTACTTC. As protein: CASSGLAGGWETQYF.

V and J are TRBV7-2 and TRBJ2-3; a weak D match, TRBD2 (6 bases). Between the trimmed V and J ends, which lost 1 base and 1 base, there was a span of 9 bases. From germline, CDR1 is SGHTA and CDR2 FQGNSA. This CDR3 has 15 amino acids. CDR3 in DNA: TGTGCCAGCAGCTTAGAAGGGACTGGCACAGATACGCAGTATTTT. Translated, it gives CASSLEGTGTDTQYF.

The gene calls are TRBV4-1 and TRBJ1-2; 7 bases match TRBD1. Germline lookup yields CDR1 MGHRA and CDR2 YSYEKL. CDR3 length equals 14 residues. The J segment lost 4 bases and the V segment lost 0 bases, leaving 2 bases of the junction unmatched. DNA for the CDR3: TGCGCCAGCAGCCAAGAGGGACAGACCTATGGCTACACCTTC. It encodes CASSQEGQTYGYTF.